The clone carrying this TCR beta chain was counted only a few times. TCRbeta library construction was performed incorporating unique molecular identifiers. TCRdb called the PCR reads again in MiXCR, with one record for every CDR3 protein. Of fewer than 550,000 distinct CDR3 sequences listed, 11% are singletons. The V gene's germline CDR1 is MNHEY and CDR2 SVGAGI. The CDR3 runs to 15 residues. The ends were cut back, 1 base at V and 3 bases at J, with 9 bases in the middle. These data originate in a study of T-cell reconstitution after alpha-beta-depleted transplantation in children. This specimen was PBMCs, mostly from graft donor cells, taken 180 days after TCRalphabeta/CD19-depleted stem cell transplant. This rearrangement joins TRBV6-5 to TRBJ2-2; weak D call: TRBD2 (6 bases). This sequence originates from a female patient aged 2-9 years who had a stem cell transplant for aplastic anemia, so the T cells may come from the graft donor. The DNA for the CDR3 is TGTGCCAGCAGTTACTGGGGGGTGGACACCGGGGAGCTGTTTTTT. This encodes CASSYWGVDTGELFF.